The 30 T cell receptor beta chains in this list originate from one sample, sequenced in a study of neurological immune-mediated disorders. TCRdb independently ran MiXCR on the 5' RACE reads; one entry per CDR3 protein. The sample comprises roughly 47,000 distinct CDR3 sequences, approximately 4.5% of which are singletons, and around 5.7% rests with the top ten. Sequencing was performed on PBMCs. Every receptor here comes from a woman aged 55-70 years with multiple sclerosis.

This clonotype was seen repeatedly, ten times or more. The chain carries TRBV3-1 and TRBJ1-1; 8 bases match TRBD1. This CDR3 has 16 residues. The V segment lost 1 base and the J segment 0 bases; nucleotides outside the gene matches: 4. Germline assignment: CDR1 LGHDT and CDR2 YNNKEL (reference sequence). The CDR3 loop reads CASSQGQGAMNTEAFF. The CDR3 DNA reads TGTGCCAGCAGCCAAGGGCAGGGGGCGATGAACACTGAAGCTTTCTTT.

The sample holds many counts of this clonotype. V and J are TRBV20-1 and TRBJ1-1, with 8 bases lining up with TRBD1. With 1 base clipped from V and 5 bases from J, the junction kept 12 bases outside the gene matches. The germline V gene has CDR1 DFQATT and CDR2 SNEGSKA (reference sequence). There are 16 residues in the CDR3. The CDR3 DNA sequence: TGCAGTGCTAGAGTCCCCACGGGGCAGGGGGCGACTGAAGCTTTCTTT. It translates to CSARVPTGQGATEAFF.

In this sample, this clonotype turned up many times. V and J are TRBV7-2 and TRBJ2-3, with 13 bases lining up with TRBD2. Germline assignment: CDR1 SGHTA and CDR2 FQGNSA. CDR3 size: 15 residues. The V gene end was trimmed by 5 bases and the J gene end by 7 bases; junction bases not matched to a gene: 6. Here the CDR3 DNA reads TGTGCCAGCAGCCCAACTAGCGGGGGGGCATATACGCAGTATTTT. It codes for CASSPTSGGAYTQYF.

Ten or more counts support this clonotype. The chain recombines TRBV7-2 with TRBJ2-3; the match to TRBD1 covers 7 bases. J gave up 6 bases and V 7 bases, and 7 bases lay outside the gene matches. This CDR3 is built from 13 residues. The germline CDR1 and CDR2 sequences are SGHTA and FQGNSA. The CDR3 DNA is TGTGCCAGCAATTGGGCAGGGGGTGATACGCAGTATTTT. Translating gives CASNWAGGDTQYF.

There are many counts of this clonotype. The DNA for the CDR3 is TGTGCCAGCAGCCCCGGACCAAATAACTATGGCTACACCTTC. Protein sequence: CASSPGPNNYGYTF. The J gene is TRBJ1-2, the V gene TRBV2; D unclear. Trimming took 6 bases from V and 1 from J, leaving 12 bases between them. The CDR3 runs to 14 residues. From germline, CDR1 is SNHLY and CDR2 FYNNEI. The full variable domain, rest sourced from reference TRBV2 and TRBJ1-2, is EPEVTQTPSHQVTQMGQEVILRCVPISNHLYFYWYRQILGQKVEFLVSFYNNEISEKSEIFDDQFSVERPDGSNFTLKIRSTKLEDSAMYFCASSPGPNNYGYTFGSGTRLTVV.

This clonotype turned up a few times. The gene calls are TRBV7-2 and TRBJ2-1, with a possible D match to TRBD2 (6 bases). Germline CDR1 and CDR2: SGHTA and FQGNSA. The V end was cut by 2 bases, the J end by 8 bases, with 19 bases between. This CDR3 spans 16 amino acids. The CDR3, as DNA: TGTGCCAGCAGCTTAAGAGACGGGAGACGCATCTATGAGCAGTTCTTC. Its translation is CASSLRDGRRIYEQFF.

This clonotype was seen repeatedly, ten times or more. The chain uses TRBV12-3 or TRBV12-4 and TRBJ1-1; D not resolved. The CDR3 totals 13 residues. V was pared by 7 bases and J by 0 bases, with 9 bases between. CDR3 sequence: CASTNQLNTEAFF. As DNA, the CDR3 is TGTGCCAGCACCAATCAATTGAACACTGAAGCTTTCTTT.

This clonotype was seen at least ten times. The rearrangement joins TRBV20-1 to TRBJ2-7; the D is unclear. CDR1 and CDR2 from the germline V gene are DFQATT and SNEGSKA (reference sequence). The CDR3 is 10 residues long. The ends were cut back, 4 bases at V and 5 bases at J, with 6 bases in the middle. The CDR3 DNA sequence: TGCAGTGCTATGCAAGACGAGCAGTACTTC. This gives the protein CSAMQDEQYF.

The table lists this clonotype with many counts. This chain connects TRBV5-1 to TRBJ2-3; no definite D call. Germline V gene lookup returns CDR1 SGHRS and CDR2 YFSETQ. This CDR3 is 14 amino acids long. V lost 4 bases and J lost 4, with 13 bases in between. As DNA, the CDR3 is TGCGCCAGCAGCCCGGTGGGCCTGGCAGATACGCAGTATTTT. As protein: CASSPVGLADTQYF.

In this sample, this clonotype turned up many times. At one end the junction does not follow the germline gene, possibly because of a read error. The chain employs TRBV10-3 and TRBJ1-6, with TRBD1 matching 7 bases. CDR1 ENHRY and CDR2 SYGVKD come from the germline V gene. The CDR3 runs to 13 residues. The CDR3 is CAIRTGDDSPLNF. In nucleotides, the CDR3 is TGTGCCATCAGAACAGGGGATGATTCACCCCTCAACTTT.

The chain recombines TRBV7-2 with TRBJ2-7; TRBD2 is a possible D gene (5 bases). The CDR3 has 13 residues. In germline, CDR1 is SGHTA, CDR2 FQGNSA. V lost 1 base and J lost 5, with 9 bases in between. This CDR3 is CASSLVPSHEQYF. CDR3 nucleotides: TGTGCCAGCAGCTTAGTCCCTAGCCACGAGCAGTACTTC. Full variable domain (rest looked up from reference TRBV7-2 and TRBJ2-7): GAGVSQSPSNKVTEKGKDVELRCDPISGHTALYWYRQSLGQGLEFLIYFQGNSAPDKSGLPSDRFSAERTGGSVSTLTIQRTQQEDSAVYLCASSLVPSHEQYFGPGTRLTVT.

The gene calls are TRBV27 and TRBJ1-2; unclear D gene. V was pared by 3 bases and J by 2 bases, with 13 bases between. CDR1 MNHEY and CDR2 SMNVEV come from the germline V gene (reference sequence). The CDR3 runs 15 residues. This chain's CDR3 is CASSFRYTFNYGYTF. CDR3 nucleotide sequence: TGTGCCAGCAGTTTTCGGTACACTTTCAACTATGGCTACACCTTC.

The table lists this clonotype with a few counts. The chain uses TRBV5-1 and TRBJ2-1; D unresolved. The germline gives CDR1 SGHRS, CDR2 YFSETQ. V lost 0 bases and J 6 bases, leaving 7 bases between the germline ends. This CDR3 is built from 13 residues. The CDR3 is CASSLDLSNEQFF. As DNA, the CDR3 is TGCGCCAGCAGCTTGGATTTAAGCAATGAGCAGTTCTTC.

This clonotype was detected many times. This chain connects TRBV6-1 to TRBJ2-3, with D possibly being TRBD2 (5 bases). V lost 4 bases and J lost 0, with 8 bases in between. Germline values: CDR1 MNHNS, CDR2 SASEGT. The CDR3 is 14 amino acids. The CDR3 sequence is CASSALASTDTQYF. CDR3 bases: TGTGCCAGCAGTGCTCTAGCTAGCACAGATACGCAGTATTTT.

This clonotype showed up many times. The chain uses TRBV9 and TRBJ1-2, with D possibly being TRBD1 (5 bases). Germline V lookup: CDR1 SGDLS, CDR2 YYNGEE. Deletions cut 0 bases from V and 4 bases from J, with 7 bases between. The CDR3 loop spans 13 amino acids. The CDR3 reads CASSVGGTYGYTF. For the CDR3, the DNA is TGTGCCAGCAGCGTAGGAGGGACCTATGGCTACACCTTC.

This clonotype was seen many times. V gene TRBV20-1 combines with J gene TRBJ2-7; D gene unclear. Trimming left V 6 bases short and J 9 bases short, with 15 bases between. This CDR3 is 11 amino acids long. The germline CDR1 and CDR2 sequences are DFQATT and SNEGSKA (reference sequence). The CDR3 loop is CSALGPTGQYF. The CDR3 region has the DNA TGCAGTGCCCTCGGACCTACGGGGCAGTACTTC.

The table lists this clonotype with many counts. The chain recombines TRBV12-3 or TRBV12-4 with TRBJ1-4, with D tentatively TRBD1 (5 bases). The ends were cut back, 5 bases at V and 7 bases at J, with 11 bases in the middle. The CDR3 totals 13 residues. The CDR3 region is CASSLGVREKLFF. The CDR3 DNA sequence: TGTGCCAGCAGTCTAGGGGTTCGTGAAAAACTGTTTTTT.

This clonotype was seen a handful of times. V usage is TRBV2 and J usage is TRBJ2-5, with D maybe TRBD2 (5 bases). Germline CDR1 and CDR2: SNHLY and FYNNEI. Trimming left V 5 bases short and J 2 bases short, with 6 bases between. The CDR3 totals 12 residues. CDR3 DNA: TGTGCCAGCAGTAAGCGGCAAGAGACCCAGTACTTC. Protein sequence: CASSKRQETQYF.

This clonotype was recorded a few times. The chain employs TRBV29-1 and TRBJ2-1; TRBD1 agrees at 11 bases. With V trimmed by 5 bases and J by 6 bases, 3 bases remained unmatched. Germline-derived CDR1 and CDR2 are SQVTM and ANQGSEA. This CDR3 comprises 13 residues. CDR3 protein: CSVPGTGGNEQFF. The CDR3 DNA follows: TGCAGCGTTCCCGGGACAGGGGGCAATGAGCAGTTCTTC.

At least ten counts were recorded for this clonotype. The chain couples TRBV2 to TRBJ2-3, with D tentatively TRBD1 (6 bases). The CDR3 runs to 11 residues. Germline assignment: CDR1 SNHLY and CDR2 FYNNEI. Trimming removed 5 bases from V and 10 bases from J, with 10 bases in between. CDR3 nucleotides: TGTGCCAGCAGTCGGACAGAAGCGCAGTATTTT. Its translation: CASSRTEAQYF.

The sample holds many counts of this clonotype. The rearrangement uses TRBV20-1 and TRBJ2-7; D is possibly TRBD2 (6 bases). Trimming stripped 5 bases from V and 0 bases from J, with 14 bases between. Germline V CDR1 and CDR2: DFQATT, SNEGSKA (reference sequence). The CDR3 is made up of 14 amino acids. DNA of the CDR3: TGCAGTGCTGCCCGATTCGGGGGCTCCTACGAGCAGTACTTC. Its translation: CSAARFGGSYEQYF.

This clonotype came up many times. The J gene is TRBJ1-2, the V gene TRBV12-3 or TRBV12-4; D is uncertain. V was pared by 2 bases and J by 4 bases, with 5 bases between. The CDR3 sequence is 12 residues long. CDR3 in DNA: TGTGCCAGCAGTTTAATCGGCTATGGCTACACCTTC. It encodes CASSLIGYGYTF.

This clonotype was counted ten times or more. The chain combines TRBV7-2 with TRBJ1-4; D gene unclear. V was clipped by 5 bases and J by 6 bases, with 13 bases between them. Germline V gene sequence: CDR1 SGHTA, CDR2 FQGNSA. This CDR3 has 14 residues. The CDR3 spells CASSPATRDEKLFF. CDR3 DNA sequence: TGTGCCAGCAGCCCCGCCACCCGGGATGAAAAACTGTTTTTT.

This clonotype was seen at least ten times. This sequence joins TRBV5-1 and TRBJ2-7, with D possibly called TRBD1 or TRBD2 (5 bases each). The length of the CDR3 is 13 residues. CDR1 and CDR2 (germline): SGHRS, YFSETQ. Trimming took 4 bases from V and 6 from J, leaving 14 bases between them. CDR3 sequence reads: CASSHGTAGEQYF. The CDR3 DNA reads TGCGCCAGCAGCCATGGGACCGCTGGCGAGCAGTACTTC.

This clonotype was detected many times. The CDR3 here is CSAVSGTGGEKLFF. CDR3 DNA: TGCAGTGCTGTTTCAGGGACAGGGGGAGAAAAACTGTTTTTT. V usage is TRBV20-1 and J usage is TRBJ1-4; 11 nucleotides agree with TRBD1. CDR1 DFQATT and CDR2 SNEGSKA come from the germline V gene (reference sequence). Germline trimming cut 5 bases from V and 8 bases from J; bases unmatched to any gene: 7. This CDR3 comprises 14 residues.

This clonotype appeared a few times. This chain connects TRBV20-1 to TRBJ2-4, with D perhaps assigned TRBD1 or TRBD2 (5 bases each). The CDR3 is 12 residues long. Germline assignment: CDR1 DFQATT and CDR2 SNEGSKA (reference sequence). V was pared by 0 bases and J by 8 bases, with 8 bases between. CDR3 in amino acids: CSARDRGDIQYF. CDR3 sequence (DNA): TGCAGTGCTAGAGATAGAGGGGACATTCAGTACTTC.

The chain carries TRBV5-1 and TRBJ2-1; no definite D call. V was pared by 1 base and J by 7 bases, with 12 bases between. This CDR3 comprises 14 residues. The germline CDR1 and CDR2 sequences are SGHRS and YFSETQ. Written as DNA, the CDR3 is TGCGCCAGCAGCTTGCATGGGGTCGGGAATGAGCAGTTCTTC. Translated: CASSLHGVGNEQFF.

This chain uses TRBV24-1 with TRBJ1-5, with D tentatively TRBD1 (6 bases). The CDR3 consists of 16 residues. V gave up 3 bases and J gave up 5 bases, with 16 bases separating them. The V gene's germline CDR1 is KGHDR and CDR2 SFDVKD. The CDR3 loop reads CATSDTDRPWDQPQHF. In nucleotides, the CDR3 is TGTGCCACCAGTGATACCGACAGGCCTTGGGATCAGCCCCAGCATTTT.

In this sample, this clonotype turned up many times. The rearrangement links TRBV7-2 to TRBJ1-2; 8 nucleotides match TRBD1. Germline V CDR1 and CDR2: SGHTA, FQGNSA. Trimming at V came to 5 bases and at J to 3 bases, leaving 5 bases not matched to a gene. The CDR3 length is 14 residues. The CDR3, as DNA: TGTGCCAGCAGCCTCTGGGGACAGGACTATGGCTACACCTTC. Protein sequence: CASSLWGQDYGYTF.

The chain has TRBV20-1 and TRBJ1-1, with a possible D match to TRBD1 (5 bases). Trimming removed 1 base from V and 4 bases from J, with 13 bases in between. In germline, CDR1 is DFQATT, CDR2 SNEGSKA (reference sequence). The CDR3 spans 14 residues. CDR3 amino acids: CSARAGPVPTEAFF. CDR3 sequence (DNA): TGCAGTGCTAGAGCGGGGCCGGTCCCCACTGAAGCTTTCTTT.